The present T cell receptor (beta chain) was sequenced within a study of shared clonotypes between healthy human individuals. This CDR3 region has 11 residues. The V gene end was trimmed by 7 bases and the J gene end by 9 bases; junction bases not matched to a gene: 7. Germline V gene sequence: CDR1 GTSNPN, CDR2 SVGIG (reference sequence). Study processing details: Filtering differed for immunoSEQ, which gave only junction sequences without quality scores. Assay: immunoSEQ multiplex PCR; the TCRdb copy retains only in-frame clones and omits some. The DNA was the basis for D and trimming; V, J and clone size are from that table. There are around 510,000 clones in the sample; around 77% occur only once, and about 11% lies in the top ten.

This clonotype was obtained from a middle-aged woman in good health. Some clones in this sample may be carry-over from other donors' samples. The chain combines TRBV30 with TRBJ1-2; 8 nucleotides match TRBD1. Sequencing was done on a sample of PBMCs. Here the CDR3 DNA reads TGTGCCTCCGGACAGGGAGAAAGCTACACCTTC. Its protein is CASGQGESYTF.